The sample holds a few counts of the clone carrying this TCR beta chain. These data belong to a study of blood T cells in healthy people across ages. Using a J-beta primer mix together with a sample-barcoded 5' primer, a second PCR was run for about 6 to 11 cycles. TCRdb re-derived calls from the 5' RACE reads in MiXCR, one entry per CDR3 protein. The top ten clones hold less than 20% of a sample with roughly 570,000 distinct CDR3 sequences, roughly 28% of them seen once. Germline loops: CDR1 SGHAT, CDR2 FQDESV (reference sequence). The CDR3 is made up of 15 amino acids. J lost 4 bases, V lost 3 bases, and 7 bases had no gene match. Caucasian, healthy and from Russia, the donors were aged between about 6 and 90.

The receptor comes from a woman aged 70-85 years in good health. The sequenced material came from blood. The chain employs TRBV11-1 and TRBJ2-5, with 8 bases lining up with TRBD1. CDR3 amino acids: CASSFTGQGRETQYF. The CDR3 DNA sequence: TGTGCCAGCAGCTTCACCGGACAGGGCCGAGAGACCCAGTACTTC.